The 18 T cell receptor beta chains reported below all come from one sample, sequenced in a study of shared clonotypes between healthy human individuals. Here immunoSEQ multiplex PCR was the method, and the copy in TCRdb shows in-frame clones only, minus some. Of roughly 510,000 clones listed, over 60% were seen once; the top ten hold roughly an eighth. Sequencing input: PBMCs. Receptors were obtained from a woman in her thirties or forties in good health. Some clones in this sample may be carry-over from other donors' samples.

This chain joins TRBV30 and TRBJ2-1; maybe TRBD2 (6 bases). Germline CDR1 GTSNPN, CDR2 SVGIG (reference sequence). The CDR3 extends over 18 amino acids. Trimming cost V 0 bases and J 0 bases, with 18 bases left between them. This CDR3 is CAWSVFSPGESSYNEQFF. In nucleotides, the CDR3 is TGTGCCTGGAGTGTATTTAGCCCGGGAGAGAGCTCCTACAATGAGCAGTTCTTC.

The rearrangement links TRBV30 to TRBJ2-1; 7 bases fit TRBD1. Germline V gene sequence: CDR1 GTSNPN, CDR2 SVGIG (reference sequence). Unmatched junction bases numbered 8, after V lost 2 bases and J lost 10 bases. This CDR3 region has 13 residues. DNA of the CDR3: TGTGCCTGGAGTCCTGTAGGGGGCCGGGAGCAGTTCTTC. Protein sequence: CAWSPVGGREQFF.

The CDR3 sequence: CASSQLAGALYEQYF. The CDR3 region has the DNA TGTGCCAGCAGCCAACTAGCGGGAGCTCTGTACGAGCAGTACTTC. The chain carries TRBV5-4 and TRBJ2-7, with 11 bases fitting TRBD2. J lost 4 bases, V lost 4 bases, and 7 bases had no gene match. Germline lookup yields CDR1 SGHNT and CDR2 YYREEE (reference sequence). This CDR3 region has 15 residues.

The J gene is TRBJ2-1, the V gene TRBV2; 11 nucleotides align to TRBD2. From germline, CDR1 is SNHLY and CDR2 FYNNEI. V trimming: 10 bases; J trimming: 10 bases; junction bases outside the gene matches: 12. This CDR3 spans 14 amino acids. The CDR3 loop reads CAILPLGTSGEQFF. CDR3 nucleotide sequence: TGTGCCATCCTCCCCTTAGGGACTAGCGGCGAGCAGTTCTTC.

The chain combines TRBV7-3 with TRBJ1-5, with a weak D call TRBD1 (6 bases). With 5 bases removed from V and 5 bases from J, the gap between germline ends came to 10 bases. From germline, CDR1 is SGHTA and CDR2 FQGTGA. The CDR3 runs to 13 residues. CDR3 loop: CASSVNRDQPQHF. The CDR3 DNA follows: TGTGCCAGCAGCGTCAACAGGGATCAGCCCCAGCATTTT.

This clone showed up just a few times. This chain joins TRBV2 and TRBJ2-4; no clear D. This CDR3 is 13 amino acids long. Trimming pared 4 bases from V and 10 bases from J, leaving 14 bases between. Germline lookup yields CDR1 SNHLY and CDR2 FYNNEI. CDR3 residues: CASSVYREGIQYF. Here the CDR3 DNA reads TGTGCCAGCAGTGTGTACCGAGAAGGAATTCAGTACTTC.

The chain joins TRBV13 to TRBJ1-1, with 7 bases aligning to TRBD1. This CDR3 has 15 residues. Trimming removed 0 bases from V and 5 bases from J; junction bases left unmatched: 6. Germline V gene sequence: CDR1 PRHDT, CDR2 FYEKMQ (reference sequence). CDR3 protein: CASSLGAGGSTEAFF. DNA of the CDR3: TGTGCCAGCAGCTTAGGAGCAGGGGGAAGTACTGAAGCTTTCTTT.

The genes are TRBV6-1 and TRBJ2-7, with D maybe TRBD1 (6 bases). Trimming took 2 bases from V and 6 from J, leaving 11 bases between them. Germline loops: CDR1 MNHNS, CDR2 SASEGT. The CDR3 length is 13 residues. CDR3 in amino acids: CASSENRVGEQYF. The CDR3 DNA sequence: TGTGCCAGCAGTGAAAACAGGGTTGGCGAGCAGTACTTC.

CDR3 bases: TGTGCCAGCAGCGTAGAAGCATCGAGGAACACTGAAGCTTTCTTT. Its translation: CASSVEASRNTEAFF. The chain carries TRBV9 and TRBJ1-1; D call uncertain. Trimming removed 0 bases at V and 1 base at J, with 10 bases between. This CDR3 contains 15 residues. Germline V gives CDR1 SGDLS, CDR2 YYNGEE.

The chain carries TRBV4-1 and TRBJ2-7, with D tentatively TRBD2 (6 bases). This CDR3 comprises 16 residues. Trimming pared 1 base from V and 2 bases from J, leaving 15 bases between. Germline CDR1 is MGHRA and CDR2 is YSYEKL. The CDR3 sequence is CASSQVTGGVTYEQYF. The CDR3, as DNA: TGCGCCAGCAGCCAAGTAACGGGCGGGGTGACCTACGAGCAGTACTTC.

The rearrangement joins TRBV28 to TRBJ2-7; TRBD2 aligns across 7 bases. Germline-derived CDR1 and CDR2 are MDHEN and SYDVKM. V dropped 2 bases and J dropped 6; count of bases not matched to a gene: 7. CDR3 length: 14 residues. CDR3 amino acids: CASSLPQAGREQYF. CDR3 nucleotides: TGTGCCAGCAGTTTACCCCAAGCGGGACGCGAGCAGTACTTC.

The chain joins TRBV7-8 to TRBJ2-7; 8 bases are a match to TRBD2. The germline gives CDR1 SGHVS, CDR2 FQNEAQ. This CDR3 comprises 15 residues. V was pared by 5 bases and J by 3 bases, with 9 bases of the junction left unmatched. CDR3: CASSLRTGLDYEQYF. As DNA, the CDR3 is TGTGCCAGCAGCCTCCGGACGGGACTAGACTACGAGCAGTACTTC.

This chain uses TRBV2 with TRBJ2-5; a possible D gene is TRBD2 (6 bases). Trimming took 8 bases from V and 2 from J, leaving 12 bases between them. This CDR3 comprises 13 residues. CDR1 SNHLY and CDR2 FYNNEI come from the germline V gene. CDR3: CASSRDLQETQYF. Here the CDR3 DNA reads TGTGCCAGCTCACGGGACTTACAAGAGACCCAGTACTTC. Drawing the rest from reference TRBV2 and TRBJ2-5, the complete variable domain is EPEVTQTPSHQVTQMGQEVILRCVPISNHLYFYWYRQILGQKVEFLVSFYNNEISEKSEIFDDQFSVERPDGSNFTLKIRSTKLEDSAMYFCASSRDLQETQYFGPGTRLLVL.

The rearrangement uses TRBV30 and TRBJ2-2; D may be TRBD1 (6 bases). This CDR3 comprises 12 residues. Germline V CDR1 and CDR2: GTSNPN, SVGIG (reference sequence). Trimming shortened V by 2 bases and J by 13 bases, and 14 bases separated the two germline ends. CDR3 loop: CAWSLGAVGLFF. CDR3 bases: TGTGCCTGGAGTCTGGGGGCGGTGGGGCTGTTTTTT. Together with reference TRBV30 and TRBJ2-2, the CDR3 gives the full variable domain: SQTIHQWPATLVQPVGSPLSLECTVEGTSNPNLYWYRQAAGRGLQLLFYSVGIGQISSEVPQNLSASRPQDRQFILSSKKLLLSDSGFYLCAWSLGAVGLFFGEGSRLTVL.

In its sample, this clone was seen once. The rearrangement links TRBV18 to TRBJ2-5; perhaps D is TRBD1 or TRBD2 (6 bases each). Germline V lookup: CDR1 KGHSH, CDR2 LQKENI. V was pared by 2 bases and J by 5 bases, with 21 bases between. The CDR3 totals 17 residues. CDR3 nucleotides: TGTGCCAGCTCACCAACCTCCATTGTAGGGGGAGGCGAGACCCAGTACTTC. Translating gives CASSPTSIVGGGETQYF.

There are many counts of this clone. The chain recombines TRBV25-1 with TRBJ2-5; TRBD1 matches 8 bases. This CDR3 spans 15 amino acids. The germline V gene encodes CDR1 MGHDK and CDR2 SYGVNS. V gave up 1 base and J gave up 4 bases; unmatched junction bases: 5. The CDR3 protein is CASSEWAGGAETQYF. CDR3 sequence (DNA): TGTGCCAGCAGTGAATGGGCAGGGGGCGCAGAGACCCAGTACTTC.

J is TRBJ1-1 and V is TRBV5-5; a weak D match, TRBD1 (5 bases). CDR1 is SGHKS and CDR2 is YYEKEE in the germline V gene (reference sequence). The CDR3 covers 14 residues. Trimming left V 4 bases short and J 3 bases short, with 13 bases between. Written as DNA, the CDR3 is TGTGCCAGCAGCGGGCAGGGCAGGGACACTGAAGCTTTCTTT. The encoded protein is CASSGQGRDTEAFF.

The chain combines TRBV7-2 with TRBJ2-1, with D tentatively TRBD1 (6 bases). This CDR3 has 14 residues. V was shortened by 5 bases and J by 6 bases, with 14 bases between the two germline ends. Germline assignment: CDR1 SGHTA and CDR2 FQGNSA. CDR3 loop: CASSPLQGTNEQFF. As DNA, the CDR3 is TGTGCCAGCAGCCCACTCCAGGGGACCAATGAGCAGTTCTTC.